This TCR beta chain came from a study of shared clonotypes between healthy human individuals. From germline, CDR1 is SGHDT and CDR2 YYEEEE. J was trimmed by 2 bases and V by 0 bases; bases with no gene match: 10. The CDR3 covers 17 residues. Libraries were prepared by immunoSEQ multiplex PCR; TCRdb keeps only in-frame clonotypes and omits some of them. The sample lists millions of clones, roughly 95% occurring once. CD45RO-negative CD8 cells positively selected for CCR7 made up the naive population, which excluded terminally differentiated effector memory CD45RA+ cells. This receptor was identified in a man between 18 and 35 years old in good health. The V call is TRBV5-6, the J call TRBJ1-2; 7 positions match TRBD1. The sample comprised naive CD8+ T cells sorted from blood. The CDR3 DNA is TGTGCCAGCAGCTTGGACCTGGAGGGGGCGATGAACTATGGCTACACCTTC. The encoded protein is CASSLDLEGAMNYGYTF.